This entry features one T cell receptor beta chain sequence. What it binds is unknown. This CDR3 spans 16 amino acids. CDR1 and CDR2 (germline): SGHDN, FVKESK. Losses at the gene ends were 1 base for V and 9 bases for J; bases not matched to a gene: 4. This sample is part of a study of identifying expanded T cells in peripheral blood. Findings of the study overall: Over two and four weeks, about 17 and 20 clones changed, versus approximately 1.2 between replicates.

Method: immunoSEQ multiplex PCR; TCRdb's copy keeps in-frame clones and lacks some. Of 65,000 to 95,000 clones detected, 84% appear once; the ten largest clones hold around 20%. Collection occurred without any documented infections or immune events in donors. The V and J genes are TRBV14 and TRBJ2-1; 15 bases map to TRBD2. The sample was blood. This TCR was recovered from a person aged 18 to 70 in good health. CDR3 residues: CASSQGGLAGGLEQFF. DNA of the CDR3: TGTGCCAGCAGCCAAGGGGGACTAGCGGGAGGTCTTGAGCAGTTCTTC. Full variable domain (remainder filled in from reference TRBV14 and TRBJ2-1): EAGVTQFPSHSVIEKGQTVTLRCDPISGHDNLYWYRRVMGKEIKFLLHFVKESKQDESGMPNNRFLAERTGGTYSTLKVQPAELEDSGVYFCASSQGGLAGGLEQFFGPGTRLTVL.